The 28 T cell receptor beta chains in this list originate from one sample, sequenced in a study of T cells in Graves' hyperthyroidism and ophthalmopathy. The investigators amplified TCR beta CDR3 regions from RNA transcripts. Using the HTBI primer set, a first-round RT-PCR was run on the TCR CDR3. One entry per CDR3 protein results from TCRdb running MiXCR on the multiplex PCR reads. Of 640,000 or so distinct CDR3 sequences in the sample, roughly 14% were seen once. Material for sequencing was blood. These receptors were obtained from a woman in her thirties or forties with Graves' ophthalmopathy.

This clonotype was picked up many times. The CDR3, as DNA: TGTGCCAGCAGCTCTGGGGGTCGGGACTACGAGCAGTACTTC. Translating it yields CASSSGGRDYEQYF. V is TRBV11-1 and J is TRBJ2-7, with D possibly called TRBD1 or TRBD2 (5 bases each). V lost 4 bases to trimming and J lost 3 bases, with 13 bases between them. The CDR3 runs to 14 residues. Germline lookup yields CDR1 SGHAT and CDR2 FQDESV (reference sequence).

This clonotype showed up many times. The chain has TRBV12-3 or TRBV12-4 and TRBJ1-5, with TRBD1 matching over 9 bases. The CDR3 sequence is 15 residues long. Germline trimming cut 5 bases from V and 2 bases from J; bases unmatched to any gene: 4. The CDR3 DNA reads TGTGCCAGCAGTCCCAGGACAGGGGGCAATCAGCCCCAGCATTTT. Its protein product is CASSPRTGGNQPQHF.

This clonotype was seen repeatedly, ten times or more. The genes are TRBV6-1 and TRBJ1-1, with a weak D call TRBD1 (6 bases). This CDR3 has 15 amino acids. V gave up 5 bases and J gave up 0 bases, with 13 bases separating them. Germline CDR1 MNHNS, CDR2 SASEGT. This CDR3 is CASSKTGGMNTEAFF. CDR3 nucleotides: TGTGCCAGCAGTAAGACAGGTGGCATGAACACTGAAGCTTTCTTT.

This clonotype has a count of ten or more. The DNA of the CDR3 is TGTGCCAGCGGAGCGGGTCGCTACGAGCAGTACTTC. Translation: CASGAGRYEQYF. J is TRBJ2-7 and V is TRBV28, with D maybe TRBD2 (6 bases). This CDR3 region has 12 residues. The V and J ends lost 8 bases and 3 bases respectively, with 11 bases between them. Looked up from germline, CDR1 is MDHEN and CDR2 is SYDVKM.

J is TRBJ2-2 and V is TRBV19; 12 bases are shared with TRBD2. The CDR3 consists of 16 residues. V was pared by 8 bases and J by 4 bases, with 8 bases of the junction left unmatched. The germline V gene encodes CDR1 LNHDA and CDR2 SQIVND (reference sequence). The CDR3 is CASHPGLAGSTGELFF. The CDR3, as DNA: TGTGCCAGTCACCCCGGACTAGCGGGATCCACCGGGGAGCTGTTTTTT.

The rearrangement links TRBV6-2 or TRBV6-3 to TRBJ2-2; tentatively, D is TRBD2 (6 bases). The CDR3 contains 14 residues. The V and J ends lost 4 bases and 4 bases respectively, with 10 bases between them. Per the germline V gene, CDR1 is MNHEY and CDR2 is SVGEGT. The CDR3 here is CASSWEVTTGELFF. The DNA of the CDR3 is TGTGCCAGCAGTTGGGAGGTGACCACCGGGGAGCTGTTTTTT.

This clonotype came up many times. The chain couples TRBV2 to TRBJ2-5, with 8 bases identical to TRBD2. Trimming removed 2 bases from V and 5 bases from J; junction bases left unmatched: 7. Germline V gene data show CDR1 as SNHLY and CDR2 as FYNNEI. This CDR3 contains 15 residues. DNA for the CDR3: TGTGCCAGCAGTGAAAAGACTAGCGAGAGGGAGACCCAGTACTTC. Amino acid sequence: CASSEKTSERETQYF. The whole variable domain, filled in from reference TRBV2 and TRBJ2-5, reads EPEVTQTPSHQVTQMGQEVILRCVPISNHLYFYWYRQILGQKVEFLVSFYNNEISEKSEIFDDQFSVERPDGSNFTLKIRSTKLEDSAMYFCASSEKTSERETQYFGPGTRLLVL.

This clonotype was seen ten or more times. This chain uses TRBV12-3 or TRBV12-4 with TRBJ2-7; the match to TRBD1 covers 11 bases. This CDR3 has 18 amino acids. Trimming removed 4 bases from V and 4 bases from J; junction bases left unmatched: 15. In nucleotides, the CDR3 is TGTGCCAGCAGTTCTTGGACAGGGGGCGCGGGACGGGGTTACGAGCAGTACTTC. The encoded protein is CASSSWTGGAGRGYEQYF.

The sample holds many counts of this clonotype. The J gene is TRBJ2-5, the V gene TRBV20-1; weak D call: TRBD1 (5 bases). The CDR3 has 13 residues. Looked up from germline, CDR1 is DFQATT and CDR2 is SNEGSKA (reference sequence). Trimming cost V 2 bases and J 2 bases, with 9 bases left between them. CDR3 region: CSARPQVQETQYF. CDR3 bases: TGCAGTGCTAGACCACAGGTACAAGAGACCCAGTACTTC.

The V call is TRBV6-5, the J call TRBJ2-7; D uncertain. Germline values: CDR1 MNHEY, CDR2 SVGAGI. V lost 4 bases to trimming and J lost 0 bases, with 10 bases between them. The CDR3 covers 14 residues. The CDR3 is CASSFSLHSYEQYF. The CDR3 DNA is TGTGCCAGCAGTTTCAGCCTCCACTCCTACGAGCAGTACTTC.

This clonotype showed up just a few times. A read error is possible here, since a much larger clone lies one base away. This sequence joins TRBV28 and TRBJ2-7; 9 bases align to TRBD1. The germline V gene has CDR1 MDHEN and CDR2 SYDVKM. Germline trimming cut 3 bases from V and 6 bases from J; bases unmatched to any gene: 9. CDR3 length equals 15 residues. CDR3 nucleotides: TGTGCCAGCAGTTTTGCCGGGACAGGGCGCTCCGAGCAGTACTTC. It codes for CASSFAGTGRSEQYF.

This clonotype was seen ten or more times. The chain joins TRBV28 to TRBJ2-2, with TRBD2 identical over 9 bases. V was clipped by 11 bases and J by 4 bases; unmatched bases: 14. CDR1 and CDR2 from the germline V gene are MDHEN and SYDVKM. This CDR3 comprises 16 residues. The CDR3 here is CASEGGGRASTGELFF. The CDR3 coding sequence is TGTGCCTCAGAGGGGGGCGGGAGGGCGTCCACCGGGGAGCTGTTTTTT.

At least ten counts were recorded for this clonotype. DNA for the CDR3: TGTGCCAGCAGCTGGGCCAAGAACACTGAAGCTTTCTTT. Protein sequence: CASSWAKNTEAFF. The chain carries TRBV7-3 and TRBJ1-1; D remains ambiguous. Germline V lookup: CDR1 SGHTA, CDR2 FQGTGA. Trimming cost V 4 bases and J 1 base, with 7 bases left between them. The CDR3 sequence is 13 residues long.

This clonotype was recorded at least ten times. The V call is TRBV12-3 or TRBV12-4, the J call TRBJ1-1; D remains unclear. Trimming took off 3 bases at V and 3 bases at J, with 8 bases between the two ends. This CDR3 region has 13 residues. CDR3 sequence reads: CASSFAGDTEAFF. CDR3 in DNA: TGTGCCAGCAGTTTCGCCGGGGACACTGAAGCTTTCTTT.

This clonotype was detected many times. The rearrangement uses TRBV6-1 and TRBJ2-7; TRBD2 agrees at 7 bases. Germline CDR1 is MNHNS and CDR2 is SASEGT. The CDR3 loop spans 14 amino acids. V dropped 2 bases and J dropped 4; count of bases not matched to a gene: 5. The CDR3 sequence: CASSESGGEYEQYF. DNA for the CDR3: TGTGCCAGCAGTGAATCGGGGGGTGAATACGAGCAGTACTTC.

This clonotype has ten or more counts. The chain joins TRBV12-3 or TRBV12-4 to TRBJ2-7; maybe TRBD2 (6 bases). This CDR3 is 14 amino acids long. V lost 5 bases and J 0 bases, leaving 11 bases between the germline ends. The CDR3 is CASSMTRSSYEQYF. As DNA, the CDR3 is TGTGCCAGCAGTATGACTAGGAGCTCCTACGAGCAGTACTTC.

Many counts were recorded for this clonotype. The J gene is TRBJ2-7, the V gene TRBV6-2 or TRBV6-3; unclear D gene. The CDR3 length is 15 residues. The V gene lost 0 bases and the J gene lost 0 bases, with 9 bases spanning the gap. Per germline, CDR1 MNHEY and CDR2 SVGEGT. CDR3 sequence reads: CASSYSARSSYEQYF. Written as DNA, the CDR3 is TGTGCCAGCAGTTACTCCGCCCGGAGCTCCTACGAGCAGTACTTC.

This clonotype has at least ten counts. The V and J genes are TRBV5-1 and TRBJ2-2; a weak D match, TRBD2 (5 bases). From germline, CDR1 is SGHRS and CDR2 YFSETQ. The V gene lost 0 bases and the J gene lost 3 bases, with 15 bases spanning the gap. The CDR3 consists of 17 residues. The CDR3 DNA is TGCGCCAGCAGCTTGGGTCGCATCGAGGGAGACACCGGGGAGCTGTTTTTT. Its protein product is CASSLGRIEGDTGELFF.

The chain uses TRBV24-1 and TRBJ2-1; no firm D call. The J call may be in error: the DNA end matches TRBJ2-7 better. The CDR3 is 14 amino acids. Germline V gene data show CDR1 as KGHDR and CDR2 as SFDVKD. Written as DNA, the CDR3 is TGTGCCACCAGTGATTTCGGTACCTACAATGAGCAGTACTTC. It is translated as CATSDFGTYNEQYF.

V usage is TRBV28 and J usage is TRBJ2-2; 9 bases are shared with TRBD1. The ends lost 4 bases at V and 4 bases at J; junction bases unmatched: 7. CDR3 length equals 16 residues. Per the germline V gene, CDR1 is MDHEN and CDR2 is SYDVKM. The CDR3 here is CASSSRGQGITGELFF. Written as DNA, the CDR3 is TGTGCCAGCAGTTCCAGGGGACAGGGTATCACCGGGGAGCTGTTTTTT.

This clonotype was detected ten times or more. At one boundary the junction diverges from the germline segment, which might be a read error. The chain couples TRBV20-1 to TRBJ2-5; D is uncertain. Per germline, CDR1 DFQATT and CDR2 SNEGSKA (reference sequence). This CDR3 spans 11 amino acids. This chain's CDR3 is CVPRVEETQYF. CDR3 in DNA: TGTGTCCCCCGGGTGGAAGAGACCCAGTACTTC.

The rearrangement uses TRBV12-3 or TRBV12-4 and TRBJ2-5, with 7 bases aligning to TRBD2. J lost 3 bases, V lost 7 bases, and 5 bases had no gene match. This CDR3 is built from 13 residues. CDR3 bases: TGTGCCAGCAATCGACGGGGGGAAGAGACCCAGTACTTC. Translation gives CASNRRGEETQYF.

This clonotype was seen only a few times. The chain uses TRBV19 and TRBJ2-2; D is unclear. V dropped 0 bases and J dropped 4 bases, with 24 bases sitting between them. The CDR3 has 20 amino acids. CDR1 and CDR2 (germline): LNHDA, SQIVND (reference sequence). The CDR3 nucleotides are TGTGCCAGTAGTATAGAAGTTCGGGTGGTCAGGTACTCGGGCACCGGGGAGCTGTTTTTT. Encoded protein: CASSIEVRVVRYSGTGELFF.

This clonotype has ten or more counts. The V call is TRBV6-1, the J call TRBJ1-1, with a possible D match to TRBD1 (6 bases). This CDR3 comprises 15 residues. Trimming pared 5 bases from V and 0 bases from J, leaving 13 bases between. CDR1 is MNHNS, CDR2 SASEGT, per germline. CDR3 bases: TGTGCCAGCAGTAAGAGAGGGGGTTTGAACACTGAAGCTTTCTTT. It translates to CASSKRGGLNTEAFF.

This clonotype has ten or more counts. V is TRBV28 and J is TRBJ2-7; D is undetermined. V shed 5 bases and J shed 0 bases, with 11 bases lying between them. Germline lookup yields CDR1 MDHEN and CDR2 SYDVKM. CDR3 length: 14 residues. The CDR3 DNA reads TGTGCCAGCAGTCCCTCAACCCGCTCCTACGAGCAGTACTTC. Encoded protein: CASSPSTRSYEQYF.

This clonotype has ten or more counts. The J gene is TRBJ2-5, the V gene TRBV24-1; D may correspond to TRBD1 or TRBD2 (5 bases each). The CDR3 is made up of 17 amino acids. Germline V gene sequence: CDR1 KGHDR, CDR2 SFDVKD. The V end lost 1 base, the J end lost 1 base, and 15 bases lay between the germline ends. The CDR3 coding sequence is TGTGCCACCAGTGATTTTCTCGGGACCCCTGCCCAAGAGACCCAGTACTTC. Protein: CATSDFLGTPAQETQYF.

In this sample, this clonotype turned up many times. V usage is TRBV20-1 and J usage is TRBJ1-2, with a tentative D call TRBD1 (6 bases). The CDR3 has 13 residues. V gave up 4 bases and J gave up 4 bases, with 13 bases separating them. Germline V gene lookup returns CDR1 DFQATT and CDR2 SNEGSKA (reference sequence). The CDR3 DNA follows: TGCAGTGCTATGAAACAGGGCCCCTATGGCTACACCTTC. Its translation is CSAMKQGPYGYTF.

Many counts were recorded for this clonotype. The chain uses TRBV20-1 and TRBJ2-7; unclear D gene. CDR1 and CDR2 (germline): DFQATT, SNEGSKA (reference sequence). The CDR3 extends over 13 amino acids. Trimming cost V 2 bases and J 0 bases, with 8 bases left between them. The CDR3 DNA is TGCAGTGCTAGACCCTACCTCTCCTACGAGCAGTACTTC. As protein: CSARPYLSYEQYF.